This T cell receptor beta chain comes out of a study of T cells in Graves' hyperthyroidism and ophthalmopathy. Findings and limits, study-wide: Ophthalmopathy could be told apart from stable hyperthyroidism with a 13 V-J model. In validation, the model predicted ophthalmopathy. These predictions came a median about 6.2 months before onset. Most thyroid clonotypes with frequency above 0.001 were detected in blood.

Those with hyperthyroidism were 18 to 65 years old, newly diagnosed, and ill for under 2 months. Amplified TCR beta CDR3 regions derived from RNA transcripts. Using the HTBI primer set, a first-round RT-PCR was run on the TCR CDR3. In TCRdb, the multiplex PCR reads were re-called with MiXCR into one record per CDR3 protein. The data show roughly 570,000 distinct CDR3 sequences, about 45% seen once. Trimming took 6 bases from V and 2 from J, leaving 20 bases between them. CDR1 SQVTM and CDR2 ANQGSEA come from the germline V gene. The CDR3 loop spans 15 amino acids. This clonotype was found once. The antigen is unknown.

The V and J genes are TRBV29-1 and TRBJ2-7; no definite D call. The sequence derives from a woman between 18 and 29 years old with Graves' hyperthyroidism. Material for sequencing was peripheral blood or thyroid tissue (not recorded which). The DNA of the CDR3 is TGCAGCGTCGACACCAGCGCCAGTACCGCCTACGAGCAGTACTTC. Translated, it gives CSVDTSASTAYEQYF.